This TCR beta chain was recorded in a study of graft-versus-host responses after intestinal transplantation. Sorting of proliferating CFSE-low CD3+CD4+ and CD3+CD8+ responders took place after the reaction. The V and J ends lost 5 bases and 1 base respectively, with 18 bases between them. The CDR3 is made up of 17 amino acids. Germline CDR1 SGHTA, CDR2 FQGNSA. Data came from immunoSEQ multiplex PCR; TCRdb stores just in-frame clones and leaves some out. The table has approximately 9,000 clones, about 32% seen once. Overall study findings and caveats: Recipient marrow showed GvH clones, some seen first in ileum or blood.

The gene calls are TRBV7-2 and TRBJ2-1; no firm D call. The sequence derives from a human patient who received an intestinal transplant. Specimen: alloreactive CD4+ T cells from a mixed lymphocyte reaction culture, collected before intestinal transplant. Specified subset: CFSE-low proliferating T cells sorted from roughly six-day pre-transplant mixed lymphocyte reaction (GvH or HvG direction). The CDR3 here is CASSQPLLKVSYNEQFF. The CDR3 coding sequence is TGTGCCAGCAGCCAGCCCTTGCTGAAGGTATCCTACAATGAGCAGTTCTTC.